The clone carrying this T cell receptor beta chain was seen only a few times. Its cognate antigen is unknown. Trimming cost V 3 bases and J 6 bases, with 8 bases left between them. The CDR3 extends over 12 amino acids. This specimen comes from a study of blood T cells in healthy people across ages. General observations from the study: Researchers judged that diversity estimates from one million T cells fell short of true values.

A sample-barcoded 5' primer and a J-beta primer mix were used in a second PCR of roughly 7 to 11 cycles. TCRdb reprocessed the 5' RACE reads with MiXCR, giving one entry per CDR3 protein. The sample yields 1.5 million to 2 million distinct CDR3 sequences, approximately 28% seen once. Donation came from healthy Caucasian individuals in Russia who were aged roughly 6 to 95. Sequencing was performed on blood. This TCR came from a woman aged 25-40 years in good health. The chain has TRBV12-3 or TRBV12-4 and TRBJ1-2; D might be TRBD1 (5 bases). Here the CDR3 reads CASSFSGHGYTF. The CDR3 nucleotides are TGTGCCAGCAGTTTCTCAGGGCATGGCTACACCTTC.